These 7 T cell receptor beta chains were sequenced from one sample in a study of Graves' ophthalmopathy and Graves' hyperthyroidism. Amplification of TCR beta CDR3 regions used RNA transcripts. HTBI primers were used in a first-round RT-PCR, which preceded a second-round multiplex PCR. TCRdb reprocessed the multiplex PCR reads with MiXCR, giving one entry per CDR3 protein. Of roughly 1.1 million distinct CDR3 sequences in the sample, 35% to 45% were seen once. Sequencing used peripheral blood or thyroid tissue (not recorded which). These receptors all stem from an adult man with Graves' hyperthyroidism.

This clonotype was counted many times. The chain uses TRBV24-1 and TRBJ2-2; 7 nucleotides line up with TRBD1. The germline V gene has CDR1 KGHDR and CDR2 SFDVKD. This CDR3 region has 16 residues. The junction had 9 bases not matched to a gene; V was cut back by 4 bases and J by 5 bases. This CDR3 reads CATSEIQGKKTGELFF. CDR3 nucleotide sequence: TGTGCCACCAGTGAAATACAGGGGAAAAAGACCGGGGAGCTGTTTTTT.

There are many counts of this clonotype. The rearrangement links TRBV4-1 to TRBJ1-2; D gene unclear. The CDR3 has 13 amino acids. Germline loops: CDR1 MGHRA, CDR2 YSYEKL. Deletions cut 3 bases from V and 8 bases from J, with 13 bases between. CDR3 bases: TGCGCCAGCAGCCAGCTTCTTGGAGGCGGCTACACCTTC. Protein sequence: CASSQLLGGGYTF.

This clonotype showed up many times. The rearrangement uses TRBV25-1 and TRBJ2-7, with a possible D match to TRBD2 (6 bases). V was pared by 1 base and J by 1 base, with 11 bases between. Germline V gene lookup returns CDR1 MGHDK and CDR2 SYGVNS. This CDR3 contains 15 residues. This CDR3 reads CASSESGVSSYEQYF. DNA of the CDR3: TGTGCCAGCAGTGAATCGGGAGTTAGTTCCTACGAGCAGTACTTC.

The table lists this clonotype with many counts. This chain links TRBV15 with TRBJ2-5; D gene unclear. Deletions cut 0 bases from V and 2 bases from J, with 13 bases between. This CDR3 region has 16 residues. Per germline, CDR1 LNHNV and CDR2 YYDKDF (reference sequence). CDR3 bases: TGTGCCACCAGCAGAGATAGGATTCGACATCAAGAGACCCAGTACTTC. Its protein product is CATSRDRIRHQETQYF.

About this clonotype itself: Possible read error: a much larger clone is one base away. The CDR3 spells CASSSRDGGSETQYF. CDR3 DNA: TGTGCCAGCAGCTCTCGGGACGGGGGGTCAGAGACCCAGTACTTC. The J gene is TRBJ2-5, the V gene TRBV11-2, with 7 nucleotides matching TRBD2. Germline V gives CDR1 SGHAT, CDR2 FQNNGV. The CDR3 is 15 amino acids. V lost 4 bases to trimming and J lost 4 bases; unmatched junction nucleotides: 9.

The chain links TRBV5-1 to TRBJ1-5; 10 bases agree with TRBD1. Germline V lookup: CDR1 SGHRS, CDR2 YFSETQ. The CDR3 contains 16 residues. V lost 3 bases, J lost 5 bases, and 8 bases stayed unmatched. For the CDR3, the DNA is TGCGCCAGCAGCTGGGGGGACAGGGGTGAGCATCAGCCCCAGCATTTT. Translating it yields CASSWGDRGEHQPQHF. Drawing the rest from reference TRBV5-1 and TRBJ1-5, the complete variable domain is KAGVTQTPRYLIKTRGQQVTLSCSPISGHRSVSWYQQTPGQGLQFLFEYFSETQRNKGNFPGRFSGRQFSNSRSEMNVSTLELGDSALYLCASSWGDRGEHQPQHFGDGTRLSIL.

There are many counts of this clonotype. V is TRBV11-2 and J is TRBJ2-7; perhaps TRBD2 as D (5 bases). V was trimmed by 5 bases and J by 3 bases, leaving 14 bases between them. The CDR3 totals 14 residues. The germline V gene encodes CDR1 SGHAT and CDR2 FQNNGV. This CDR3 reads CASSVTSSGYEQYF. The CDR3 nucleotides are TGTGCCAGCAGCGTTACTAGTTCTGGCTACGAGCAGTACTTC.